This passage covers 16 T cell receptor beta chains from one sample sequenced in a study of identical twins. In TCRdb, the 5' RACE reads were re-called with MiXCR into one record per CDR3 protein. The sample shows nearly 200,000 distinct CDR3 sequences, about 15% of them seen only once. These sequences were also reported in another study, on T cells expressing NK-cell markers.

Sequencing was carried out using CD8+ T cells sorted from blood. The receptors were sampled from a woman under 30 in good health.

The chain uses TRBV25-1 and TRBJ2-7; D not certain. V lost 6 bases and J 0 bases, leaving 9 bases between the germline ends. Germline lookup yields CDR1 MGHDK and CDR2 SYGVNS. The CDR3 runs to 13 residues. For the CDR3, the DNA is TGTGCCAGCAGAGCCGGCGTCTCCTACGAGCAGTACTTC. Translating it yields CASRAGVSYEQYF.

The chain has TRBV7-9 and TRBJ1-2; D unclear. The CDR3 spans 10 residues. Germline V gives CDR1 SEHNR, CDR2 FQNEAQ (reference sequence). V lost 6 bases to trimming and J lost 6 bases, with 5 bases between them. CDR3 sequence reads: CASSLNGYTF. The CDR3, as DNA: TGTGCCAGCAGTCTGAATGGCTACACCTTC.

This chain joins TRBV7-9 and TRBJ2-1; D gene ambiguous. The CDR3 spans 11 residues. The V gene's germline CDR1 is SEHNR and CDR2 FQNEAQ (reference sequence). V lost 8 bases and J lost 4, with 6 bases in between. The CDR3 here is CASWGYNEQFF. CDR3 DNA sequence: TGTGCCAGCTGGGGTTACAATGAGCAGTTCTTC. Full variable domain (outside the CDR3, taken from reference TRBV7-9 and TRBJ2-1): DTGVSQNPRHKITKRGQNVTFRCDPISEHNRLYWYRQTLGQGPEFLTYFQNEAQLEKSRLLSDRFSAERPKGSFSTLEIQRTEQGDSAMYLCASWGYNEQFFGPGTRLTVL.

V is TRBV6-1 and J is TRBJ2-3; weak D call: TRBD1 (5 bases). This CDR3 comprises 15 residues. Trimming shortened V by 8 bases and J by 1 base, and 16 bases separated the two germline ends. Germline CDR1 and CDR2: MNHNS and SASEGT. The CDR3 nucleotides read TGTGCCAGCTCTGGGGCGTTTACGGGCACAGATACGCAGTATTTT. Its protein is CASSGAFTGTDTQYF.

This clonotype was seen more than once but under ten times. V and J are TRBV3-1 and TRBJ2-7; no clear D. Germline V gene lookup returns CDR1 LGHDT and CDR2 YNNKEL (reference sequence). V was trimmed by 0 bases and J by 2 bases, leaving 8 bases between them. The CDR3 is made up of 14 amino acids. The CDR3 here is CASSQDRLTYEQYF. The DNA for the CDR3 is TGTGCCAGCAGCCAAGACCGCCTTACCTACGAGCAGTACTTC.

The CDR3 reads CASSLNRGATEAFF. The DNA of the CDR3 is TGTGCCAGCAGCTTGAACAGGGGGGCAACTGAAGCTTTCTTT. The chain joins TRBV7-8 to TRBJ1-1, with 8 bases matching TRBD1. The CDR3 length is 14 residues. With V trimmed by 3 bases and J by 5 bases, 5 bases remained unmatched. Germline V gives CDR1 SGHVS, CDR2 FQNEAQ.

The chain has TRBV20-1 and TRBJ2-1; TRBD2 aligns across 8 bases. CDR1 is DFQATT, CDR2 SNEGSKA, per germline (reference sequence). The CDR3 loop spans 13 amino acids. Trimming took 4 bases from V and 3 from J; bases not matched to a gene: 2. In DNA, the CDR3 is TGCAGTGCTAATAGCGGGAACTACAATGAGCAGTTCTTC. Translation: CSANSGNYNEQFF.

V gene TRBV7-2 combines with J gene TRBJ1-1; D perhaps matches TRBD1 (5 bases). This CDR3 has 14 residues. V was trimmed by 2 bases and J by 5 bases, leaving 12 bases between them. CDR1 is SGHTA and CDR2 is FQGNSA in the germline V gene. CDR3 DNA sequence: TGTGCCAGCAGCTTAACGACCTGGGGGACTGAAGCTTTCTTT. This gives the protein CASSLTTWGTEAFF. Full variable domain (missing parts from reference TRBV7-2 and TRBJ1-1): GAGVSQSPSNKVTEKGKDVELRCDPISGHTALYWYRQSLGQGLEFLIYFQGNSAPDKSGLPSDRFSAERTGGSVSTLTIQRTQQEDSAVYLCASSLTTWGTEAFFGQGTRLTVV.

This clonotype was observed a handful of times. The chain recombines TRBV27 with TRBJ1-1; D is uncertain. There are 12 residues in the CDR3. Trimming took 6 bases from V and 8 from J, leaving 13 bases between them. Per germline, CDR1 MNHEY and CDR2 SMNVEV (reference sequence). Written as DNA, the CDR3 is TGTGCCAGCAGGAACCCTGTTTTGGAAGCTTTCTTT. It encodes CASRNPVLEAFF.

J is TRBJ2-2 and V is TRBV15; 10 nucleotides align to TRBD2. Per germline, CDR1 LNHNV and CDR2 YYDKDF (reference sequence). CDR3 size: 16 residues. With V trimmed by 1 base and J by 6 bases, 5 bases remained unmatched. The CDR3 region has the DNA TGTGCCACCAGCAGAGGGACTAGCGGCCTAGCCGGGGAGCTGTTTTTT. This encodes CATSRGTSGLAGELFF.

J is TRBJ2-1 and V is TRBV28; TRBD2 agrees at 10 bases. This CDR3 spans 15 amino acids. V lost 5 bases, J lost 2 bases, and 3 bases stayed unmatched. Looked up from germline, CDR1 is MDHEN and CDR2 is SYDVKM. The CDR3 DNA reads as TGTGCCAGCAGTCCCACTAGCGGGGCCTACAATGAGCAGTTCTTC. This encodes CASSPTSGAYNEQFF.

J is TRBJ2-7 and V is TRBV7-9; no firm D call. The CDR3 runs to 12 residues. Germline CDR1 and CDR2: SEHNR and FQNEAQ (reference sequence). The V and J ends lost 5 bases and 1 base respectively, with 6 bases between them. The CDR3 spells CASSARSYEQYF. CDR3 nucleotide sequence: TGTGCCAGCAGCGCCCGTTCCTACGAGCAGTACTTC.

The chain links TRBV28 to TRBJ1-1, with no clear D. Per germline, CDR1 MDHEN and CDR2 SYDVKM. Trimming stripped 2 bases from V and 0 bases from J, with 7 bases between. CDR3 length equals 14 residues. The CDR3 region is CASSLLGMNTEAFF. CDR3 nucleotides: TGTGCCAGCAGTTTACTGGGTATGAACACTGAAGCTTTCTTT.

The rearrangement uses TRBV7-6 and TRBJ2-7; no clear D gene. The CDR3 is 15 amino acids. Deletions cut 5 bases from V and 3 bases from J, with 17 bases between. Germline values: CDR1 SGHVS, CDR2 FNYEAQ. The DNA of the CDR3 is TGTGCCAGCAGCCCCTCAGTGCAGCCGAGCTACGAGCAGTACTTC. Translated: CASSPSVQPSYEQYF.

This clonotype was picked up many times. The CDR3 DNA sequence: TGTGCCAGCAGTGAAAGCTTGGATAGTCAGCCCCAGCATTTT. This encodes CASSESLDSQPQHF. The chain links TRBV25-1 to TRBJ1-5; unclear D gene. The CDR3 consists of 14 residues. Germline V CDR1 and CDR2: MGHDK, SYGVNS. Trimming removed 2 bases from V and 6 bases from J, with 11 bases in between.

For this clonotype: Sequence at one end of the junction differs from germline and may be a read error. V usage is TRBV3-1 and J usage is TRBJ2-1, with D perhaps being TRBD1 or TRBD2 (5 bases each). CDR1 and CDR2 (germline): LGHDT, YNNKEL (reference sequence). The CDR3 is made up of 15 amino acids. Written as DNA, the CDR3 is TGTGCCAGAAGCCAAGATATGGGGGACTACAATGAGCAGTTCTTC. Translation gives CARSQDMGDYNEQFF.